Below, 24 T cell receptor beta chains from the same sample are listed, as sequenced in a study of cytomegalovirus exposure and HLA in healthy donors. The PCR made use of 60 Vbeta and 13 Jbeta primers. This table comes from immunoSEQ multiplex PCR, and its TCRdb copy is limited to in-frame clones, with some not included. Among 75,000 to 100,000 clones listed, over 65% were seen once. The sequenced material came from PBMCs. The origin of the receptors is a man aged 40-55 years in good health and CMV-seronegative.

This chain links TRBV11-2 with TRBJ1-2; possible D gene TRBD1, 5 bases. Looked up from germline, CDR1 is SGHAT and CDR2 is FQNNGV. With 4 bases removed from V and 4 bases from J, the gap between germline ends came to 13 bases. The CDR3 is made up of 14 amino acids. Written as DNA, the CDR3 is TGTGCCAGCAGCTCTCAGATAGGGGTCTATGGCTACACCTTC. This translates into CASSSQIGVYGYTF.

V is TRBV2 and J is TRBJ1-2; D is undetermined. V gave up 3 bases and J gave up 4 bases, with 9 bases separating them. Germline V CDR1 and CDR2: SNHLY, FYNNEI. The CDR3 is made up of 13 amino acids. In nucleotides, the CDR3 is TGTGCCAGCAGTGACCAGGCCTCCTATGGCTACACCTTC. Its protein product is CASSDQASYGYTF.

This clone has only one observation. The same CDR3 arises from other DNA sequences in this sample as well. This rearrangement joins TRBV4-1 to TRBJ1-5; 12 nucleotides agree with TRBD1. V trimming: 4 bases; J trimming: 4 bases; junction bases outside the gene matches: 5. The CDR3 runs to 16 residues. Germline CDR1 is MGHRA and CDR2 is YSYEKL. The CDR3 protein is CASSPGTGGNNQPQHF. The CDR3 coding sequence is TGCGCCAGCAGCCCCGGGACAGGGGGCAATAATCAGCCCCAGCATTTT.

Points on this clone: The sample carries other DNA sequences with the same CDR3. The CDR3 reads CASSLQRSETQYF. The CDR3 bases are TGTGCCAGCAGCTTACAGCGCTCAGAGACCCAGTACTTC. The gene calls are TRBV11-2 and TRBJ2-5; D gene unclear. The CDR3 contains 13 residues. V shed 2 bases and J shed 4 bases, with 8 bases lying between them. The V gene's germline CDR1 is SGHAT and CDR2 FQNNGV.

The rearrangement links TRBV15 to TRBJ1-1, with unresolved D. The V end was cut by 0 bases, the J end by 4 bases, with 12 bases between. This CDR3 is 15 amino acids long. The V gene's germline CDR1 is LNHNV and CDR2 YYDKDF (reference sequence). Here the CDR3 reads CATSRDGVGSTEAFF. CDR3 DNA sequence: TGTGCCACCAGCAGAGATGGGGTGGGGAGCACTGAAGCTTTCTTT.

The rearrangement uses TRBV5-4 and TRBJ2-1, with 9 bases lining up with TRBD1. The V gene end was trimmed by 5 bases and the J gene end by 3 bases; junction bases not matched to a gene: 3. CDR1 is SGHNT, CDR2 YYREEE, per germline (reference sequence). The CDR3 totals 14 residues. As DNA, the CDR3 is TGTGCCAGCAGTACAGGGGGCCTCTACAATGAGCAGTTCTTC. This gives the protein CASSTGGLYNEQFF.

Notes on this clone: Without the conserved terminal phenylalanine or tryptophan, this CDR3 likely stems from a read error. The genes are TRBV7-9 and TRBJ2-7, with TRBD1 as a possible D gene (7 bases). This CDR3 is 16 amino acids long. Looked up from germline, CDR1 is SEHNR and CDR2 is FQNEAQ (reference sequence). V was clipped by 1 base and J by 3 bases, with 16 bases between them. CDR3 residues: CASSLGSWQGGYEQYL. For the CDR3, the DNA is TGTGCCAGCAGCTTAGGATCGTGGCAGGGGGGCTACGAGCAGTACCTC.

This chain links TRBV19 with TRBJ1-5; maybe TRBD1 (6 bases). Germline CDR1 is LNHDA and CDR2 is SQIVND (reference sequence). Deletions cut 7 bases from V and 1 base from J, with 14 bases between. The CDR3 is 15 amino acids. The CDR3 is CASKGEGGSNQPQHF. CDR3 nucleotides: TGTGCCAGTAAGGGGGAGGGCGGAAGCAATCAGCCCCAGCATTTT.

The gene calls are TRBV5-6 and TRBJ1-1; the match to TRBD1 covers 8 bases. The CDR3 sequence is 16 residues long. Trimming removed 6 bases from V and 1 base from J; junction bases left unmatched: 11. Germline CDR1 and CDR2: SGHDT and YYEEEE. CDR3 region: CASNPQPGGANTEAFF. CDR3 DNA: TGTGCCAGCAACCCACAACCAGGGGGCGCGAACACTGAAGCTTTCTTT.

CDR3 coding DNA: TGTGCCAGCAGGGGCCGACGATTGGACATCTGGACTAGCGGGGCCTCCACAGATACGCAGTATTTT. Amino acids: CASRGRRLDIWTSGASTDTQYF. This chain connects TRBV2 to TRBJ2-3; the match to TRBD2 covers 12 bases. Germline V gene lookup returns CDR1 SNHLY and CDR2 FYNNEI. The CDR3 is 22 residues long. After removal of 6 bases from V and 2 bases from J, the junction contained 24 bases not matched to a gene.

The CDR3 bases are TGTGCCAGCAGACCCACCGGGACAGGGATCAATAACTATGGCTACACCTTC. Translated, it gives CASRPTGTGINNYGYTF. This rearrangement joins TRBV28 to TRBJ1-2, with 9 bases identical to TRBD1. There are 17 residues in the CDR3. The germline V gene encodes CDR1 MDHEN and CDR2 SYDVKM. V trimming: 6 bases; J trimming: 1 base; junction bases outside the gene matches: 12.

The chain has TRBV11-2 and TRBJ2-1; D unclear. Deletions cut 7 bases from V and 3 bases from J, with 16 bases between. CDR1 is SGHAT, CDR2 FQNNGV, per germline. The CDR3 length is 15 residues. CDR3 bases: TGTGCCAGCATCTCTGGGCAGGCCCTCTACAATGAGCAGTTCTTC. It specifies CASISGQALYNEQFF.

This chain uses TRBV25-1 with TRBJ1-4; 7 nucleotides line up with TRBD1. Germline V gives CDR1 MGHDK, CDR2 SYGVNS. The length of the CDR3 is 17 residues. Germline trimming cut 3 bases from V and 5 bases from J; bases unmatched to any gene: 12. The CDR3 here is CASSDPVGRGFNEKLFF. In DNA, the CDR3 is TGTGCCAGCAGTGATCCGGTCGGCAGGGGGTTCAATGAAAAACTGTTTTTT.

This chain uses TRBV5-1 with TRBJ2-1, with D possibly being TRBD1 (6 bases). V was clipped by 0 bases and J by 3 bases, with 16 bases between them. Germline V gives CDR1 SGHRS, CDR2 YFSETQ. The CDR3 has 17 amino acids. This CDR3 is CASSLEGAGTNYNEQFF. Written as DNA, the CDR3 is TGCGCCAGCAGCTTGGAAGGGGCCGGGACAAACTACAATGAGCAGTTCTTC.

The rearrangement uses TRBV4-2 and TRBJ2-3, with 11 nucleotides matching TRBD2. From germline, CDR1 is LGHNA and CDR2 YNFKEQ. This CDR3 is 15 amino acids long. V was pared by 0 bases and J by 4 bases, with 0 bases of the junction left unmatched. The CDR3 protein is CASSQDSGGADTQYF. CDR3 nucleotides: TGTGCCAGCAGCCAAGATAGCGGGGGGGCAGATACGCAGTATTTT.

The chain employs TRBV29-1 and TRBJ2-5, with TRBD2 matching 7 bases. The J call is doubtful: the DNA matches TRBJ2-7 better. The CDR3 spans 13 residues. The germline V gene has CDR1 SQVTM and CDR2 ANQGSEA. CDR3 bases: TGCAGCGTCGCGGGGGTGGGCTCCTACGAGCAGTACTTC. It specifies CSVAGVGSYEQYF.

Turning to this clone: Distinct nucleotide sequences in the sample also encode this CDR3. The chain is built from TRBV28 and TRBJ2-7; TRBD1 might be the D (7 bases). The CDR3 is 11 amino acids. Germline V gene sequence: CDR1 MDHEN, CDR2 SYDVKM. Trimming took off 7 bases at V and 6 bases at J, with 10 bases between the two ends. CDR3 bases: TGTGCCAGCACTCAGGGGGGCGAGCAGTACTTC. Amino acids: CASTQGGEQYF. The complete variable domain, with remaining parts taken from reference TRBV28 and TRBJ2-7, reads DVKVTQSSRYLVKRTGEKVFLECVQDMDHENMFWYRQDPGLGLRLIYFSYDVKMKEKGDIPEGYSVSREKKERFSLILESASTNQTSMYLCASTQGGEQYFGPGTRLTVT.

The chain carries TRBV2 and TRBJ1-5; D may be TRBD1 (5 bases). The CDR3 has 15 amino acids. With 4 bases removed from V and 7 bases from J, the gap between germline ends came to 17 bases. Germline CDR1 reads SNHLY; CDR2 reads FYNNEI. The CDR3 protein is CASSGLSGDRQPQHF. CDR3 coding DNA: TGTGCCAGCAGTGGACTTTCGGGGGATAGGCAGCCCCAGCATTTT.

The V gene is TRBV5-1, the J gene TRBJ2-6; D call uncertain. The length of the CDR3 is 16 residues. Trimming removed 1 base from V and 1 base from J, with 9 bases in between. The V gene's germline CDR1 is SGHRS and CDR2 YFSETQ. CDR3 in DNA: TGCGCCAGCAGCTTGTCAGGTGATTCTGGGGCCAACGTCCTGACTTTC. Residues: CASSLSGDSGANVLTF.

The CDR3 DNA is TGTGCCTGGAGTAGACAGGGGGCATACAATGAGCAGTTCTTC. Translated, it gives CAWSRQGAYNEQFF. The rearrangement links TRBV30 to TRBJ2-1; 10 bases align to TRBD1. Germline CDR1 and CDR2: GTSNPN and SVGIG (reference sequence). This CDR3 spans 14 amino acids. V was pared by 2 bases and J by 4 bases, with 2 bases of the junction left unmatched.

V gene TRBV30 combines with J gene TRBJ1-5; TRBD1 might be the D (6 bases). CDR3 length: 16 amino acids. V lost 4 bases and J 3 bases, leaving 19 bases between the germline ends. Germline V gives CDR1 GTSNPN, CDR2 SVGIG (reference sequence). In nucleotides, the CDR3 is TGTGCCTGGACCGACAGGAAATTGGAACCCAATCAGCCCCAGCATTTT. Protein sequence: CAWTDRKLEPNQPQHF.

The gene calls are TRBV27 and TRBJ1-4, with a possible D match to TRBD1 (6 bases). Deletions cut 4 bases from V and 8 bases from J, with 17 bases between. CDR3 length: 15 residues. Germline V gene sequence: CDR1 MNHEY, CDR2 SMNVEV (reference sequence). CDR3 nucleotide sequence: TGTGCCAGCAGTTCCGAGGGCAGGGGTGAAGAAAAACTGTTTTTT. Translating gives CASSSEGRGEEKLFF.

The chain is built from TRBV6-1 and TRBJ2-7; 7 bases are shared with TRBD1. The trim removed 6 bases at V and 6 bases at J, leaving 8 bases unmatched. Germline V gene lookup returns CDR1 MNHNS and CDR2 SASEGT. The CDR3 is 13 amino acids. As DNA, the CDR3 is TGTGCCAGCAGGGGGACAGCGACTATCGAGCAGTACTTC. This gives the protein CASRGTATIEQYF.

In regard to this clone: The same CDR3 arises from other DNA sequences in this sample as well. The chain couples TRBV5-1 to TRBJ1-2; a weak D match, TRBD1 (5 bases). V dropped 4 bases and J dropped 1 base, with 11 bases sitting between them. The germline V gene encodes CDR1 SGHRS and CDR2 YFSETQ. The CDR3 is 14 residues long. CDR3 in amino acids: CASSLSGGNYGYTF. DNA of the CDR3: TGCGCCAGCAGCCTATCCGGGGGTAACTATGGCTACACCTTC.